The 10 T cell receptor beta chains listed next were all sequenced from one sample in a study of beta chain features in type 1 diabetes. Investigators reverse transcribed all isolated RNA, so they sequenced expressed TCRB transcripts. Clones were read by immunoSEQ multiplex PCR, and TCRdb kept only the in-frame ones, dropping some. The sample has under 800,000 clones; about 14% are singletons. Sequencing was done on a sample of naive CD4+ T cells from blood. These receptors all stem from a man younger than 35 in good health.

In its sample, this clone was seen a few times. The chain is built from TRBV18 and TRBJ1-1; D gene unclear. The length of the CDR3 is 15 residues. With 0 bases removed from V and 2 bases from J, the gap between germline ends came to 10 bases. Germline loops: CDR1 KGHSH, CDR2 LQKENI. DNA of the CDR3: TGTGCCAGCTCACCACCGAGCAGGTCCAACACTGAAGCTTTCTTT. Amino acids: CASSPPSRSNTEAFF. Full variable domain (remainder filled in from reference TRBV18 and TRBJ1-1): NAGVMQNPRHLVRRRGQEARLRCSPMKGHSHVYWYRQLPEEGLKFMVYLQKENIIDESGMPKERFSAEFPKEGPSILRIQQVVRGDSAAYFCASSPPSRSNTEAFFGQGTRLTVV.

About this clone: The same CDR3 can be traced to other DNA sequences in this sample. The V and J genes are TRBV28 and TRBJ2-7; no reliable D call. Trimming pared 5 bases from V and 4 bases from J, leaving 9 bases between. The CDR3 totals 12 residues. Looked up from germline, CDR1 is MDHEN and CDR2 is SYDVKM. DNA of the CDR3: TGTGCCAGCAGTCTCGGCCAATACGAGCAGTACTTC. Translation: CASSLGQYEQYF.

The genes are TRBV4-1 and TRBJ2-4, with unresolved D. Trimming removed 5 bases from V and 3 bases from J, with 11 bases in between. The germline V gene has CDR1 MGHRA and CDR2 YSYEKL. CDR3 size: 14 residues. The CDR3 DNA reads TGCGCCAGCAGCGCTCCGGGTGGCAAAAACATTCAGTACTTC. This encodes CASSAPGGKNIQYF.

The rearrangement joins TRBV6-1 to TRBJ1-5; TRBD1 matches at 7 bases. This CDR3 contains 15 residues. CDR1 is MNHNS, CDR2 SASEGT, per germline. V lost 6 bases, J lost 7 bases, and 12 bases stayed unmatched. Here the CDR3 reads CASRERDSWIQPQHF. CDR3 nucleotide sequence: TGTGCCAGCAGGGAACGGGACAGCTGGATACAGCCCCAGCATTTT.

The chain is built from TRBV9 and TRBJ1-2; 8 nucleotides agree with TRBD1. Looked up from germline, CDR1 is SGDLS and CDR2 is YYNGEE. CDR3 length equals 14 residues. Trimming at V came to 3 bases and at J to 8 bases, leaving 9 bases not matched to a gene. DNA for the CDR3: TGTGCCAGCAGCGCGCCCCCAGGACAGGGAGGCTACACCTTC. Translating it yields CASSAPPGQGGYTF.

This clone came up a few times. V gene TRBV30 combines with J gene TRBJ1-4; 7 bases align to TRBD1. This CDR3 has 14 amino acids. V was clipped by 6 bases and J by 4 bases; unmatched bases: 8. Germline V gene lookup returns CDR1 GTSNPN and CDR2 SVGIG (reference sequence). The CDR3 bases are TGTGCCTGTCGAGGGGGCAGGGGTAATGAAAAACTGTTTTTT. Protein sequence: CACRGGRGNEKLFF.

This clone was seen a handful of times. The rearrangement links TRBV19 to TRBJ2-7, with D possibly being TRBD1 or TRBD2 (6 bases each). The CDR3 is made up of 12 amino acids. With 8 bases removed from V and 2 bases from J, the gap between germline ends came to 10 bases. The germline V gene has CDR1 LNHDA and CDR2 SQIVND (reference sequence). This CDR3 reads CASGGPAYEQYF. CDR3 nucleotides: TGTGCCAGTGGGGGGCCCGCCTACGAGCAGTACTTC.

The chain joins TRBV10-3 to TRBJ1-1; D ambiguous. The V end lost 3 bases, the J end lost 6 bases, and 14 bases lay between the germline ends. This CDR3 is 14 amino acids long. Germline loops: CDR1 ENHRY, CDR2 SYGVKD. This chain's CDR3 is CAISEIGGIAEAFF. The CDR3 DNA sequence: TGTGCCATCAGTGAAATCGGAGGTATAGCTGAAGCTTTCTTT.

In its sample, this clone was seen a few times. The chain is built from TRBV2 and TRBJ1-1; unclear D gene. Trimming shortened V by 2 bases and J by 1 base, and 8 bases separated the two germline ends. CDR1 and CDR2 from the germline V gene are SNHLY and FYNNEI. The CDR3 contains 14 residues. The chain's CDR3 is CASSEQAGNTEAFF. CDR3 DNA: TGTGCCAGCAGTGAACAGGCCGGGAACACTGAAGCTTTCTTT.

This chain links TRBV25-1 with TRBJ2-4; 7 nucleotides agree with TRBD1. With V trimmed by 2 bases and J by 8 bases, 6 bases remained unmatched. Per the germline V gene, CDR1 is MGHDK and CDR2 is SYGVNS. This CDR3 contains 14 residues. In DNA, the CDR3 is TGTGCCAGCAGTGAAACAGGGGCCCTGGACATTCAGTACTTC. It encodes CASSETGALDIQYF. Full variable domain (rest looked up from reference TRBV25-1 and TRBJ2-4): EADIYQTPRYLVIGTGKKITLECSQTMGHDKMYWYQQDPGMELHLIHYSYGVNSTEKGDLSSESTVSRIRTEHFPLTLESARPSHTSQYLCASSETGALDIQYFGAGTRLSVL.